This T cell receptor beta chain is drawn from a study of cytomegalovirus exposure and HLA in healthy donors. Across the whole study: A later analysis reported the 120 or so validation repertoires used the same platform as the 550 to 700 first-cohort repertoires. General study results and limits: Researchers catalogued approximately 170 TCR beta chains as cytomegalovirus-associated.

The CDR3 runs to 14 residues. V gave up 4 bases and J gave up 5 bases; unmatched junction bases: 7. Profiled with immunoSEQ multiplex PCR; TCRdb holds only in-frame clones, not every one. The sample lists fewer than 400,000 clones, roughly 90% occurring once. A remark on this clone: Its antigen is not known.

The validation cohort, a group of under 150 subjects, included the donors and was separate from the roughly 700-subject first cohort. Source material: PBMCs. The chain uses TRBV5-3 and TRBJ2-7, with 9 bases identical to TRBD2. TRBV5-3 is identified as an open reading frame with a role that is uncertain. This TCR came from a woman between 18 and 29 years old in good health and CMV-seronegative. DNA for the CDR3: TGTGCCAGAAGCATTAGCGGGAGAGTCAACGAGCAGTACTTC. Protein sequence: CARSISGRVNEQYF.